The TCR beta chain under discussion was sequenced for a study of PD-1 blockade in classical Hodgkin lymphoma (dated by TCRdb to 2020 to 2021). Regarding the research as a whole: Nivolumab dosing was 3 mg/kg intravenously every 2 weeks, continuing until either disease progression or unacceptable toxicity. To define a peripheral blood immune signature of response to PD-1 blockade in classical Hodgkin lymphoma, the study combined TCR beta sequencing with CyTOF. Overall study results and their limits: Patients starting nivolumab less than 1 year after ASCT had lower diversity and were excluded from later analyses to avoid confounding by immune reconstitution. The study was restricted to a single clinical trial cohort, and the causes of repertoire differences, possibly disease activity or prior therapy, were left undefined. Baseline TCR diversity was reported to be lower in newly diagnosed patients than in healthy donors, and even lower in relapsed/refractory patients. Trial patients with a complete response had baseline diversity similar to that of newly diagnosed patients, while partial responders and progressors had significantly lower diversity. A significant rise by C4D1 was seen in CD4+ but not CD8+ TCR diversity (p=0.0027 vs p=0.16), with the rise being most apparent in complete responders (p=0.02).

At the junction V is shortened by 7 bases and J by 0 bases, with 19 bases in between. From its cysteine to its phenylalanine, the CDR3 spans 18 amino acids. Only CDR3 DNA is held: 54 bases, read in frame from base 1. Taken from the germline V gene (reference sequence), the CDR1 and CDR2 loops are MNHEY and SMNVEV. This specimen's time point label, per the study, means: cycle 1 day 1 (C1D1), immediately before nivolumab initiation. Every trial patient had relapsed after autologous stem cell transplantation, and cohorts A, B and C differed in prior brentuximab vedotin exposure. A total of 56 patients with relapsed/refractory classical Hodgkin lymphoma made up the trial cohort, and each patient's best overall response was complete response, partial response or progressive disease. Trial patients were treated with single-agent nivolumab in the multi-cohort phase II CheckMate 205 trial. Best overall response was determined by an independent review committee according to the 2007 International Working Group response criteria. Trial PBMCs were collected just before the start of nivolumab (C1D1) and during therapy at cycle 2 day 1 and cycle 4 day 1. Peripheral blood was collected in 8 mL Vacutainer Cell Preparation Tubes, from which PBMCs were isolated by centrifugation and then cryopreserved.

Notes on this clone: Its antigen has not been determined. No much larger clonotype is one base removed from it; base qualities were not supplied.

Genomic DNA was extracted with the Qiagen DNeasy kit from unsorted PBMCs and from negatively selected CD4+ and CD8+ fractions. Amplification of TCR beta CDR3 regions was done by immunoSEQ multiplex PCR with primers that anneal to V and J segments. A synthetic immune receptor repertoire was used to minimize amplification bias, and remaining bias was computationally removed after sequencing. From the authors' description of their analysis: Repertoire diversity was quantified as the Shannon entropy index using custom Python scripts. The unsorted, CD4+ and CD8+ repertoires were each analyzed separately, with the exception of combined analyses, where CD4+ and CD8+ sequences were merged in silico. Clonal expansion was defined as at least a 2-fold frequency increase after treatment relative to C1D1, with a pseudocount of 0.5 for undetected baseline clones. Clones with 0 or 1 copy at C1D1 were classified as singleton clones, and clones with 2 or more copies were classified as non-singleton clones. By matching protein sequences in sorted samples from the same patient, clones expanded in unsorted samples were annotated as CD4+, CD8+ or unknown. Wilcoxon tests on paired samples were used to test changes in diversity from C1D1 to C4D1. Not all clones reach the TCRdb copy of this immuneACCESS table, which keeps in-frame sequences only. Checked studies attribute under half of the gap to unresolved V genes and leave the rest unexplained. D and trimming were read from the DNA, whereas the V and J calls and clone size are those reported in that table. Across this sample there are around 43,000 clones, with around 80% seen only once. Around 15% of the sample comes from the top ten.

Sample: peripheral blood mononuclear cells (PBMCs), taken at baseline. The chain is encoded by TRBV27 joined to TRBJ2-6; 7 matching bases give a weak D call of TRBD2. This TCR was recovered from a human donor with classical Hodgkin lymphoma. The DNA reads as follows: TGTGCCAGCACTCCCCTAGGGGGGGCGTTCTCTGGGGCCAACGTCCTGACTTTC. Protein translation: CASTPLGGAFSGANVLTF. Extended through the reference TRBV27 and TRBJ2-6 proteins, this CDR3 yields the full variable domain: EAQVTQNPRYLITVTGKKLTVTCSQNMNHEYMSWYRQDPGLGLRQIYYSMNVEVTDKGDVPEGYKVSRKEKRNFPLILESPSPNQTSLYFCASTPLGGAFSGANVLTFGAGSRLTVL.